This T cell receptor (beta chain) was sequenced in a study of T-cell reconstitution after alpha-beta-depleted transplantation in children. A TCRbeta library incorporating unique molecular identifiers was prepared. TCRdb reprocessed the PCR reads via MiXCR and lists one record per CDR3 protein. The sample has over 200,000 distinct CDR3 sequences, about 9.2% seen once. This CDR3 region has 15 residues. Germline V gene lookup returns CDR1 SGHKS and CDR2 YYEKEE (reference sequence). Trimming took 3 bases from V and 3 from J; bases not matched to a gene: 7. This clonotype has ten or more counts. This sample comprised PBMCs from the stem cell graft donor, obtained from the stem cell graft. The sequence derives from a human donor who donated a stem cell graft to a child with acute lymphoblastic leukemia. V gene TRBV5-5 combines with J gene TRBJ2-7; 9 nucleotides align to TRBD1. DNA for the CDR3: TGTGCCAGCAGCTACCGCGGGACAGGGAACTACGAGCAGTACTTC. Amino acid sequence: CASSYRGTGNYEQYF.